This T cell receptor beta chain appears in the sequencing data of a study of T cells in Graves' hyperthyroidism and ophthalmopathy. Overall study: Any treatment followed the collection of peripheral blood at initial diagnosis. Overall study findings and caveats: Ophthalmopathy prediction by the model preceded onset by a median about 6 months. Appearing also in blood were most of the thyroid clonotypes expanded above 0.001.

In germline, CDR1 is SGHRS, CDR2 YFSETQ. The junction had 7 bases not matched to a gene; V was cut back by 4 bases and J by 1 base. The CDR3 runs to 16 residues. There are a few counts of this clonotype. Its specificity is unknown. Amplification of TCR beta CDR3 regions used RNA as the template. First-round RT-PCR with HTBI primers amplified the TCR CDR3 region. One entry per CDR3 protein results from TCRdb running MiXCR on the multiplex PCR reads. This table has a few hundred thousand distinct CDR3 sequences, about 15% appearing once. Source material for PBMCs was more than 9.5 ml fresh peripheral blood.

The source material was blood. The V call is TRBV5-1, the J call TRBJ2-4, with 8 bases lining up with TRBD2. This sequence originates from a woman aged 25 to 39 with Graves' ophthalmopathy. The DNA of the CDR3 is TGCGCCAGCAGCCTAAGAGCGGGAGCTGCCAAAAACATTCAGTACTTC. Translated, it gives CASSLRAGAAKNIQYF.